The sequence of this TCR beta chain was determined in a study of T cells and copy number aberrations in small-cell lung cancer. Method: immunoSEQ multiplex PCR; TCRdb's copy keeps in-frame clones and lacks some. Among roughly 6,300 clones listed, 65% to 85% were seen once. V was shortened by 0 bases and J by 6 bases, with 8 bases between the two germline ends. CDR3 length: 13 residues. CDR1 SGHRS and CDR2 YFSETQ come from the germline V gene. The chain employs TRBV5-1 and TRBJ2-3; no clear D gene. What was sequenced was normal tissue next to the tumor. This sequence was found in a woman in her seventies with small cell lung cancer. Some clones in this sample may be carry-over from other donors' samples. CDR3 in DNA: TGCGCCAGCAGCTTGGCCGAAGGGGATACGCAGTATTTT. It specifies CASSLAEGDTQYF.